The TCR beta chain under discussion was sequenced for a study of CD8+ T cells in alopecia areata. The treatment denotes: oral pan-JAK inhibitor, 5-10 mg twice daily. This clone appeared once. Its antigen is unidentified. Findings of the study overall: Mice showed clearer TCR sharing than patients did, a gap that was possibly HLA-related. Normal scalp had lower clonality than lesional scalp, with alopecia totalis/universalis lesions showing this most strongly. Scalp clonality and expanded CD8+ clones among the top 100 showed significant decreases with tofacitinib.

Germline CDR1 is MGHDK and CDR2 is SYGVNS. V dropped 4 bases and J dropped 1 base, with 8 bases sitting between them. The CDR3 runs 14 residues. Extracted from the samples, RNA was reverse transcribed into cDNA to serve as the sequencing template. TCRdb's table, derived via immunoSEQ multiplex PCR, lists solely in-frame clones and lacks some. The table includes hundreds of thousands of clones, more than 30% detected once. The chain links TRBV25-1 to TRBJ1-5; no definite D call. The sample was CD4+ T cells sorted from blood, taken at roughly week 30, from a patient treated with tofacitinib. The TCR was taken from a human donor with alopecia areata. The CDR3 bases are TGTGCCAGCAGTGGCCGGACGAGCAATCAGCCCCAGCATTTT. It specifies CASSGRTSNQPQHF. Supplemented by reference TRBV25-1 and TRBJ1-5, the full variable domain reads EADIYQTPRYLVIGTGKKITLECSQTMGHDKMYWYQQDPGMELHLIHYSYGVNSTEKGDLSSESTVSRIRTEHFPLTLESARPSHTSQYLCASSGRTSNQPQHFGDGTRLSIL.